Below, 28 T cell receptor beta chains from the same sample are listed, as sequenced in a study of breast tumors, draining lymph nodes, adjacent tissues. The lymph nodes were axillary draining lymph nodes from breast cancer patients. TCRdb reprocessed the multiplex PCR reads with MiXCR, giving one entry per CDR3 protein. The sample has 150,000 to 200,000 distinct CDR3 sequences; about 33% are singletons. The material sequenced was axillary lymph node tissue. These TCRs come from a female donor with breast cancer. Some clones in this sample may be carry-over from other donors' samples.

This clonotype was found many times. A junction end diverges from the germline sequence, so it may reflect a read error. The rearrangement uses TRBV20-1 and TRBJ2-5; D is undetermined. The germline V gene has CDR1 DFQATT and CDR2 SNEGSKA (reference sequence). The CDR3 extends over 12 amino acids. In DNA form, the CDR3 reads TGCAGTGCCTGGCTAGGTCTCGAGACCCCGTACTTC. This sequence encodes CSAWLGLETPYF.

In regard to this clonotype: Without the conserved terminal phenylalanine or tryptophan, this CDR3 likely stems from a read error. For the CDR3, the DNA is TGTGCCAGCAGCGTAGCGGCCGCTCCCGGGGGGCTGTTTTCT. Encoded protein: CASSVAAAPGGLFS. The V call is TRBV9, the J call TRBJ2-2, with D possibly matching TRBD2 (6 bases). The germline CDR1 and CDR2 sequences are SGDLS and YYNGEE. This CDR3 has 14 amino acids.

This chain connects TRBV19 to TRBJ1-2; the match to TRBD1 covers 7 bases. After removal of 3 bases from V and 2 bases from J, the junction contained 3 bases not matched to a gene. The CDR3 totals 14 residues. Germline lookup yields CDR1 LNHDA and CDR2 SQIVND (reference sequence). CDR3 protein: CASSILQGNYGYTF. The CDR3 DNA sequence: TGTGCCAGTAGTATTTTACAGGGGAACTATGGCTACACCTTC.

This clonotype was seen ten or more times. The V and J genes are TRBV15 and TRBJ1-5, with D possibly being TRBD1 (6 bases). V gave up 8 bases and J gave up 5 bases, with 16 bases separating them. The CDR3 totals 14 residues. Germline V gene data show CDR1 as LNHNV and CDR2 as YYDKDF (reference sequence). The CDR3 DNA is TGTGCCACCCACGAGACAGGTTATCATCAGCCCCAGCATTTT. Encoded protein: CATHETGYHQPQHF.

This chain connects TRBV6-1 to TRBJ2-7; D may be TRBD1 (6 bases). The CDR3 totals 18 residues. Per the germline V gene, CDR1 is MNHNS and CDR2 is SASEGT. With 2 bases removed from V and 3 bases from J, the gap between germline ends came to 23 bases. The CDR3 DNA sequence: TGTGCCAGCAGTGAAACAATTCACCGGACAGTATATCTCTACGAGCAGTACTTC. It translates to CASSETIHRTVYLYEQYF.

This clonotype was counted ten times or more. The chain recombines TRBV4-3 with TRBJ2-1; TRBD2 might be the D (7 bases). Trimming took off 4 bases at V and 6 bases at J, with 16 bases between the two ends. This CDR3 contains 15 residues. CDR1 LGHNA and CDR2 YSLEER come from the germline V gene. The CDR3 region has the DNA TGCGCCAGCAGCCCTAACCGGGGGGCCCTCAATGAGCAGTTCTTC. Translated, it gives CASSPNRGALNEQFF.

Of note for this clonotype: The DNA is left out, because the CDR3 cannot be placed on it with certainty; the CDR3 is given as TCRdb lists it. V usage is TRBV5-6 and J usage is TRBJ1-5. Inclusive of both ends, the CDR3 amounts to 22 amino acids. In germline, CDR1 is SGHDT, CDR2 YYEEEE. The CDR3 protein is CASSFYICSARDTAKMNQPQHF.

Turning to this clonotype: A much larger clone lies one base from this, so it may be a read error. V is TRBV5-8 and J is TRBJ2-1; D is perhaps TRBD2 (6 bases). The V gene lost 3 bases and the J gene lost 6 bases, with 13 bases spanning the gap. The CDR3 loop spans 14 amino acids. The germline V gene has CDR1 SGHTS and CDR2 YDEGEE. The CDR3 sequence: CASSSEGWVNEQFF. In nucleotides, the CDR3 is TGTGCCAGCAGCTCGGAGGGATGGGTCAATGAGCAGTTCTTC.

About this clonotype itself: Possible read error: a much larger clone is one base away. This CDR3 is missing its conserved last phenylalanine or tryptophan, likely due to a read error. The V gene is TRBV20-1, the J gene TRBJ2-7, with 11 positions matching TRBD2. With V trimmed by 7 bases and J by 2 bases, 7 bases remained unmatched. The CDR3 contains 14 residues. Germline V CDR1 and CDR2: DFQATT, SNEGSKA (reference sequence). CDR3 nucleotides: TGCAGTGTACCGACTAGCGGGGTAACCTACGAGCAGTACTCC. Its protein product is CSVPTSGVTYEQYS.

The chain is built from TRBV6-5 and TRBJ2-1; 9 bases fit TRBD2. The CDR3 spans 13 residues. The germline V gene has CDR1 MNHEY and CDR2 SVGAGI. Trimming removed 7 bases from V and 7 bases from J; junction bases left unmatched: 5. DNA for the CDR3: TGTGCCAGCACTCGCGGGGGGGCTAATGAGCAGTTCTTC. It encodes CASTRGGANEQFF.

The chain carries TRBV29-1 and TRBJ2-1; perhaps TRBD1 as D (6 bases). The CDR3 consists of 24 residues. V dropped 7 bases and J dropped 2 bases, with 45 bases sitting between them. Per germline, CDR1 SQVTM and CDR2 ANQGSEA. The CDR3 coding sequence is TGCAGCGCCTACGAGACAGGTGTAGCCATAGTTAGGTCCCCATTCCCAGCCCCCTACAATGAGCAGTTCTTC. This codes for CSAYETGVAIVRSPFPAPYNEQFF.

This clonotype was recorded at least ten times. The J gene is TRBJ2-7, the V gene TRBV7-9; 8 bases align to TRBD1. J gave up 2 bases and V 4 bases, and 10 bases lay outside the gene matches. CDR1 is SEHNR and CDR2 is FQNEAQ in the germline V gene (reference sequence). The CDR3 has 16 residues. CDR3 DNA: TGTGCCAGCAGCTCGCCGTCGGGACAGGAAGCCTACGAGCAGTACTTC. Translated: CASSSPSGQEAYEQYF.

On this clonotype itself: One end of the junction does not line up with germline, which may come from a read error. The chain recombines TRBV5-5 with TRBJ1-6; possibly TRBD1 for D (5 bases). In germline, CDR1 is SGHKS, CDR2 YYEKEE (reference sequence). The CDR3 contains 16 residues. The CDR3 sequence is CASGLALRAENSPLHF. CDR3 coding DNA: TGTGCCAGCGGCTTGGCTCTCAGGGCAGAAAATTCACCCCTCCACTTT.

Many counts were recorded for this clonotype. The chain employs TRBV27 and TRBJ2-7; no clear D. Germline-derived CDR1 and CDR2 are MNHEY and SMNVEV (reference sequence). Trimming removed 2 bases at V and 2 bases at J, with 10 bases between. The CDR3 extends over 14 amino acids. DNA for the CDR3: TGTGCCAGCAGTTTAAGAGGTATACCCTACGAGCAGTACTTC. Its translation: CASSLRGIPYEQYF.

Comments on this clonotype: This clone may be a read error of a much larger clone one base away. The CDR3 protein is CAESPGQVRGANEKLFF. CDR3 sequence (DNA): TGTGCCGAATCACCGGGACAGGTGAGGGGAGCTAATGAAAAACTGTTTTTT. J is TRBJ1-4 and V is TRBV30; 8 nucleotides match TRBD1. V lost 8 bases and J lost 3; bases outside the gene matches: 17. This CDR3 has 17 amino acids. Per germline, CDR1 GTSNPN and CDR2 SVGIG (reference sequence).

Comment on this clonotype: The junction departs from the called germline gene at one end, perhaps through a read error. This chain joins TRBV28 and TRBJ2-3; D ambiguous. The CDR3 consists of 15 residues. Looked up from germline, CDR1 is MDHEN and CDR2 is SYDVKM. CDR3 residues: CASSLSDSNTDMQYF. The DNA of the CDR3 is TGTGCCAGCAGTTTGAGTGATTCCAACACAGATATGCAGTATTTT.

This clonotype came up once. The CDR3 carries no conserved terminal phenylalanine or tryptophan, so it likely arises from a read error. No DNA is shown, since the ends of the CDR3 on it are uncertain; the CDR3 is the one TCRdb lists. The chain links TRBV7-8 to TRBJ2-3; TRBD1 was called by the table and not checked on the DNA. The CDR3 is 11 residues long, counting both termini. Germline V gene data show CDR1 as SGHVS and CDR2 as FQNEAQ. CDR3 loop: CASSQSGTGYY.

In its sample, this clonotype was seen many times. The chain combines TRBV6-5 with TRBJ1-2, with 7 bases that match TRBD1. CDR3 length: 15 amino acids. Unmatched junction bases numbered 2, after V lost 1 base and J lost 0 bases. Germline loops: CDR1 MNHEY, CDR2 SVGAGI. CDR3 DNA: TGTGCCAGCAGTTACTTACAGGGGTCTAACTATGGCTACACCTTC. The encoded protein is CASSYLQGSNYGYTF.

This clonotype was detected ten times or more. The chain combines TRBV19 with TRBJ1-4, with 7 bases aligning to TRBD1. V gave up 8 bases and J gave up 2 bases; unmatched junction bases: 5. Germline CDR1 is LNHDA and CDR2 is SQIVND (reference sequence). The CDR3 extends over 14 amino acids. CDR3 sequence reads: CASRGTATNEKLFF. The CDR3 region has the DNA TGTGCCAGTCGCGGGACAGCTACTAATGAAAAACTGTTTTTT.

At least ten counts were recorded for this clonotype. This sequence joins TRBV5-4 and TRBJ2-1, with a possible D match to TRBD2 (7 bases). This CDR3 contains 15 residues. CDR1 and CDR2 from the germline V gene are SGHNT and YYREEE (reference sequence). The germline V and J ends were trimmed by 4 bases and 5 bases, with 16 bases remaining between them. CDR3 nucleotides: TGTGCCAGCAGCCCCGGGGGGCGGACAAACAATGAGCAGTTCTTC. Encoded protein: CASSPGGRTNNEQFF.

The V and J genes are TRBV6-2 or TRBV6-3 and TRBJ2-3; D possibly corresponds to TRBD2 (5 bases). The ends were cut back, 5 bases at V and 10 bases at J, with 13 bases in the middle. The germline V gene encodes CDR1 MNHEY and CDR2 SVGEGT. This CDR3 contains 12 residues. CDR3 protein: CASSHPDWAQYF. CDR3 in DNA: TGTGCCAGCAGTCACCCGGACTGGGCGCAGTATTTT.

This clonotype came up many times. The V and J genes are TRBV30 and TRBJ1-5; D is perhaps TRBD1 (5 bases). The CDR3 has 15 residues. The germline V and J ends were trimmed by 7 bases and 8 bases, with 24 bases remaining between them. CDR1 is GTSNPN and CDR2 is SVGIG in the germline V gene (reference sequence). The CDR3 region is CAFEITTRPGEPQHF. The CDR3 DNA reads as TGTGCCTTCGAAATAACCACGAGACCGGGGGAGCCCCAGCATTTT. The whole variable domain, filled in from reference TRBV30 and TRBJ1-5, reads SQTIHQWPATLVQPVGSPLSLECTVEGTSNPNLYWYRQAAGRGLQLLFYSVGIGQISSEVPQNLSASRPQDRQFILSSKKLLLSDSGFYLCAFEITTRPGEPQHFGDGTRLSIL.

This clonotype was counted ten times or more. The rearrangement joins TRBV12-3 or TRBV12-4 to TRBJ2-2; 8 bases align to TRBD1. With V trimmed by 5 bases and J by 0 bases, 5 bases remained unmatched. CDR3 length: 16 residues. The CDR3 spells CASSRGTGTNTGELFF. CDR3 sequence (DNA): TGTGCCAGCAGTCGCGGGACAGGCACGAACACCGGGGAGCTGTTTTTT.

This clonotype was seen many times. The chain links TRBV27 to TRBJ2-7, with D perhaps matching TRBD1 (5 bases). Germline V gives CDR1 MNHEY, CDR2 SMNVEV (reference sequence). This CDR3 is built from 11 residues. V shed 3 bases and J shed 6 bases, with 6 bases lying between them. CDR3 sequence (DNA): TGTGCCAGCAGTTTTAGGGGCGAGCAGTACTTC. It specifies CASSFRGEQYF.

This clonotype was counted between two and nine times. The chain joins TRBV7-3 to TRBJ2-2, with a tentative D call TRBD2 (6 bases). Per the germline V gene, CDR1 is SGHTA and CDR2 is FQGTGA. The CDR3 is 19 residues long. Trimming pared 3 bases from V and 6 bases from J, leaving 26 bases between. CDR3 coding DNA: TGTGCCAGCAGCTTGACAGTTGGGGGGACCCGTCGGGGCCCCGGGGAGCTGTTTTTT. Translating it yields CASSLTVGGTRRGPGELFF.

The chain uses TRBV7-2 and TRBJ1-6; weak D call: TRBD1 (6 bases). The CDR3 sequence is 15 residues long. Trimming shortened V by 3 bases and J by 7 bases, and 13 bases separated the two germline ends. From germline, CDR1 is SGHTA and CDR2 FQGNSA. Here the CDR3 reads CASSLIVQGNSPLHF. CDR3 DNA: TGTGCCAGCAGCTTGATAGTACAGGGAAATTCACCCCTCCACTTT. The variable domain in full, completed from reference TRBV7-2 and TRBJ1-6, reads GAGVSQSPSNKVTEKGKDVELRCDPISGHTALYWYRQSLGQGLEFLIYFQGNSAPDKSGLPSDRFSAERTGGSVSTLTIQRTQQEDSAVYLCASSLIVQGNSPLHFGNGTRLTVT.

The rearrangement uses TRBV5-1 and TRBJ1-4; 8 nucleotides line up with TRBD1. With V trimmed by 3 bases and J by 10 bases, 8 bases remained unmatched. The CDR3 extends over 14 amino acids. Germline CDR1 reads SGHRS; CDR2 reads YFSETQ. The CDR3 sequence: CASSWTGSLGKLFF. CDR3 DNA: TGCGCCAGCAGCTGGACAGGGTCCCTCGGAAAACTGTTTTTT.

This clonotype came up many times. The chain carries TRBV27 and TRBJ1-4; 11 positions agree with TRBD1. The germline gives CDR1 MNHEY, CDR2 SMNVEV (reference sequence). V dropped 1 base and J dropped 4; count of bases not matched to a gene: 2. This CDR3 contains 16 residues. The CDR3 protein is CASSLWTGGLNEKLFF. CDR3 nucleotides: TGTGCCAGCAGTTTATGGACAGGGGGCCTTAATGAAAAACTGTTTTTT.